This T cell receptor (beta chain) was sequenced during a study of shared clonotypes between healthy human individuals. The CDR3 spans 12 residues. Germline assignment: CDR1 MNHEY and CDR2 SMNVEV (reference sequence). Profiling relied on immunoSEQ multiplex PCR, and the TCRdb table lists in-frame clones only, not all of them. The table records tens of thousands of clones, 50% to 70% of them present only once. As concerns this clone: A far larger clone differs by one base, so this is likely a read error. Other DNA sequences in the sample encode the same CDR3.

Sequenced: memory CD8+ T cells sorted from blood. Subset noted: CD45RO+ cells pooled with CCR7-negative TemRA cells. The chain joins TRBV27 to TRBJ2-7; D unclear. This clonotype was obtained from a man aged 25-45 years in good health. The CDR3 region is CASSLYPYEQYF. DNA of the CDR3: TGTGCTAGCAGTTTATACCCCTACGAGCAGTACTTC.